This TCR beta chain was found in a study of OX40 agonist ivuxolimab in advanced cancers. Study-wide context: Those enrolled were less than 85% male, with a mean age of approximately 60 years and ages from roughly 20 to 85. General study points: Circulating CD4+ and CD8+ T cells showed clonal expansion by week 6 at 0.1 to 3.0 mg/kg.

The method was immunoSEQ multiplex PCR; TCRdb's version includes in-frame clones alone and lacks a portion of them. The sample includes about 85,000 clones, roughly 85% of them seen just once. This clone showed up just a few times. The antigen is undetermined. This material consisted of CD4+ or CD8+ T cells sorted from blood, taken in a trial of the OX40 agonist ivuxolimab. The receptor comes from an adult with an advanced solid tumor such as melanoma, head and neck, liver or kidney cancer.

CDR3 nucleotide sequence: TGTGCCAGCAGCGTGGGCCTGGGGATTGGCTACACCTTC. It yields the protein CASSVGLGIGYTF. This chain connects TRBV11-2 to TRBJ1-2; D gene uncertain. V lost 5 bases to trimming and J lost 7 bases, with 14 bases between them. CDR1 and CDR2 from the germline V gene are SGHAT and FQNNGV. This CDR3 is built from 13 residues.